One sample yielded the 9 T cell receptor beta chains listed below, sequenced in a study of CD8 T cells in ankylosing spondylitis. From the 5' RACE reads, TCRdb called clonotypes with MiXCR, one entry per CDR3 protein. The sample yields fewer than 550,000 distinct CDR3 sequences, about 5.4% seen once. Notes on the study in general: A motif in TCR beta, a set of roughly 8 highly homologous variants, appeared characteristic of ankylosing spondylitis blood.

What these receptors recognize is not known. Input material: blood, either unsorted or a sorted T cell fraction (not recorded which). The source of these receptors is a male donor with ankylosing spondylitis.

J is TRBJ2-1 and V is TRBV13; D may correspond to TRBD1 or TRBD2 (5 bases each). The length of the CDR3 is 15 residues. V lost 0 bases and J 9 bases, leaving 15 bases between the germline ends. Germline CDR1 reads PRHDT; CDR2 reads FYEKMQ (reference sequence). CDR3 sequence (DNA): TGTGCCAGCAGCTTAGGCGGCAGGGATGGGAGTGAGCAGTTCTTC. Protein: CASSLGGRDGSEQFF.

This clonotype was seen many times. The V and J genes are TRBV10-3 and TRBJ2-1; tentative D call: TRBD2 (6 bases). This CDR3 is 21 amino acids long. Trimming took off 1 base at V and 3 bases at J, with 28 bases between the two ends. Germline V gene lookup returns CDR1 ENHRY and CDR2 SYGVKD. The CDR3 DNA is TGTGCCATCAGTGAGTTGGAGGGTAGCGGAAGGTCAAGTTCAAGCTACAATGAGCAGTTCTTC. Its translation is CAISELEGSGRSSSSYNEQFF.

This chain links TRBV30 with TRBJ2-2, with unresolved D. The CDR3 sequence is 13 residues long. Germline loops: CDR1 GTSNPN, CDR2 SVGIG (reference sequence). V shed 1 base and J shed 4 bases, with 7 bases lying between them. The CDR3 region is CAWSAFGTGELFF. The CDR3 bases are TGTGCCTGGAGTGCCTTTGGCACCGGGGAGCTGTTTTTT.

There are many counts of this clonotype. Here the CDR3 DNA reads TGCGCCAGCAGCTCGGGGACCAACCGCCTCTATGGCTACACCTTC. This encodes CASSSGTNRLYGYTF. The chain has TRBV5-1 and TRBJ1-2; the D gene is possibly TRBD1 (5 bases). The CDR3 totals 15 residues. CDR1 is SGHRS, CDR2 YFSETQ, per germline. V dropped 3 bases and J dropped 4 bases, with 16 bases sitting between them. Drawing the rest from reference TRBV5-1 and TRBJ1-2, the complete variable domain is KAGVTQTPRYLIKTRGQQVTLSCSPISGHRSVSWYQQTPGQGLQFLFEYFSETQRNKGNFPGRFSGRQFSNSRSEMNVSTLELGDSALYLCASSSGTNRLYGYTFGSGTRLTVV.

This clonotype came up many times. The CDR3 sequence is CASSDKRGAETQYF. CDR3 in DNA: TGTGCCAGCAGTGATAAGAGAGGGGCGGAGACCCAGTACTTC. The chain recombines TRBV2 with TRBJ2-5; D might be TRBD1 or TRBD2, each matching 5 bases. Germline lookup yields CDR1 SNHLY and CDR2 FYNNEI. V lost 3 bases to trimming and J lost 5 bases, with 13 bases between them. The CDR3 length is 14 residues.

The V gene is TRBV11-2, the J gene TRBJ2-7; D gene ambiguous. The CDR3 extends over 15 amino acids. V was pared by 5 bases and J by 1 base, with 15 bases between. CDR1 and CDR2 (germline): SGHAT, FQNNGV. The CDR3 is CASSVLPSRSYEQYF. CDR3 in DNA: TGTGCCAGCAGCGTTCTTCCGAGTAGGTCCTACGAGCAGTACTTC.

Many counts were recorded for this clonotype. This chain connects TRBV27 to TRBJ2-5, with 9 bases fitting TRBD2. The trim removed 0 bases at V and 4 bases at J, leaving 6 bases unmatched. The CDR3 is 16 residues long. The germline CDR1 and CDR2 sequences are MNHEY and SMNVEV (reference sequence). CDR3 DNA: TGTGCCAGCAGTTTATCCCCTAGCGGGGCAGGAGAGACCCAGTACTTC. This gives the protein CASSLSPSGAGETQYF.

This clonotype was recorded many times. The genes are TRBV5-1 and TRBJ1-2, with TRBD1 identical over 8 bases. This CDR3 comprises 15 residues. V shed 4 bases, J shed 0 bases, and the junction held 5 bases outside the gene matches. In germline, CDR1 is SGHRS, CDR2 YFSETQ. CDR3 DNA sequence: TGCGCCAGCAGCATAGGGACAGGAGCTAACTATGGCTACACCTTC. Translated: CASSIGTGANYGYTF.

This clonotype was observed at least ten times. The chain employs TRBV20-1 and TRBJ2-3; 12 nucleotides line up with TRBD2. Germline CDR1 DFQATT, CDR2 SNEGSKA (reference sequence). The CDR3 consists of 15 residues. The trim removed 5 bases at V and 4 bases at J, leaving 7 bases unmatched. Here the CDR3 reads CSAQVGTSGPDTQYF. The CDR3 region has the DNA TGCAGTGCTCAAGTGGGGACTAGCGGGCCAGATACGCAGTATTTT.